Detailed here is one T cell receptor beta chain. The sample comes from a study of blood T cell repertoires in COVID-19. Study context: The United States, Italy and Spain provided the acute and convalescent COVID-19 samples. PBMCs, B-cell-depleted T cells, or T cells provided the cDNA or gDNA that made up the material.

Per germline, CDR1 LNHDA and CDR2 SQIVND (reference sequence). J gave up 1 base and V 4 bases, and 5 bases lay outside the gene matches. CDR3 length: 16 residues. Original data processing: Amplification from reference gene primers served as the basis for estimated nucleated cell counts. The data were produced by immunoSEQ multiplex PCR, yet TCRdb's version contains in-frame clones alone and is incomplete. That table furnishes V, J and clone size, whereas the DNA furnished D and trimming. The sample records 150,000 to 200,000 clones, around 79% being singletons. This clonotype was obtained from a woman in her 70s with acute or convalescent COVID-19. The rearrangement links TRBV19 to TRBJ2-1; TRBD2 agrees at 9 bases. Sequencing used peripheral blood. The CDR3 loop reads CASSTMLAGSYNEQFF. CDR3 DNA sequence: TGTGCCAGTAGTACCATGCTAGCGGGGTCCTACAATGAGCAGTTCTTC.